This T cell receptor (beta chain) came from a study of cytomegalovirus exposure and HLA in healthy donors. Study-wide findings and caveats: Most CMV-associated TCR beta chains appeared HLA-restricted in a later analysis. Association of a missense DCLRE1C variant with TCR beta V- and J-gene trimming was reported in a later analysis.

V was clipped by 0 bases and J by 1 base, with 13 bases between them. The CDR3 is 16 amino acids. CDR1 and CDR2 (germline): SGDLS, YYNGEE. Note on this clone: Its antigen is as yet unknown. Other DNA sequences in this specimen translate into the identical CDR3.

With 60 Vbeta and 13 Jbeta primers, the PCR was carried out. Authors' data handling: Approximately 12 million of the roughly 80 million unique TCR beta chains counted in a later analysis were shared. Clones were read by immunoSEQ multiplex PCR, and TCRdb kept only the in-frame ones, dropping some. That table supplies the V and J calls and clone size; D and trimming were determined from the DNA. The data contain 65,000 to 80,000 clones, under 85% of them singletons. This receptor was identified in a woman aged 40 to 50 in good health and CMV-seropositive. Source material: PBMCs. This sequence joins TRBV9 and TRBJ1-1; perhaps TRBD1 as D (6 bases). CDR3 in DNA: TGTGCCAGCAGCGTAGCCCAAGTAGGGGGGAACACTGAAGCTTTCTTT. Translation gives CASSVAQVGGNTEAFF.